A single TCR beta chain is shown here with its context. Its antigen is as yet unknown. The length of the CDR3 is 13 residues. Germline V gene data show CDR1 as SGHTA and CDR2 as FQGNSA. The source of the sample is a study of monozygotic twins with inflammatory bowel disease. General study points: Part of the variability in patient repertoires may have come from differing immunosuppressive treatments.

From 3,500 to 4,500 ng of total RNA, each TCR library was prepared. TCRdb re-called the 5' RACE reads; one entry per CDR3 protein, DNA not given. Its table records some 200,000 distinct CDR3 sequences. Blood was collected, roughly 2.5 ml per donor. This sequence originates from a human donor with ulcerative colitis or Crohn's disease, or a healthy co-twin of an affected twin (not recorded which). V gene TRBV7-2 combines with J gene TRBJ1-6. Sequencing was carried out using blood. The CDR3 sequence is CASSLAYNSPLHF. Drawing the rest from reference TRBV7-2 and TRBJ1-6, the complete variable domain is GAGVSQSPSNKVTEKGKDVELRCDPISGHTALYWYRQSLGQGLEFLIYFQGNSAPDKSGLPSDRFSAERTGGSVSTLTIQRTQQEDSAVYLCASSLAYNSPLHFGNGTRLTVT.